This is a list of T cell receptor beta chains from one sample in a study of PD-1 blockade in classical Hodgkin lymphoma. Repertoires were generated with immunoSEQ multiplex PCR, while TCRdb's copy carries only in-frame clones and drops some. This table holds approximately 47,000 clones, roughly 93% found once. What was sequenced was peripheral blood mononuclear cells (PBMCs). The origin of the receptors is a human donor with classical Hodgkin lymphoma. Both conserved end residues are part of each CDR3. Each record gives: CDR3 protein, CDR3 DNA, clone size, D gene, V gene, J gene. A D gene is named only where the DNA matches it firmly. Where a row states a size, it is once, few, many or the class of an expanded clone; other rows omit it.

CDR3aa: CARGLAIYNEQFF; CDR3nt: TGTGCCAGGGGACTAGCGATCTACAATGAGCAGTTCTTC; abundance: .; d_gene: TRBD2; v_gene: TRBV6-9; j_gene: TRBJ2-1
CDR3aa: CASTPGPGQGNTEAFF; CDR3nt: TGTGCCAGTACCCCCGGACCAGGACAGGGGAACACTGAAGCTTTCTTT; abundance: .; d_gene: TRBD1; v_gene: TRBV19; j_gene: TRBJ1-1
CDR3aa: CASSEQGPTGELFF; CDR3nt: TGTGCCAGCAGTGAGCAGGGACCCACCGGGGAGCTGTTTTTT; abundance: .; d_gene: .; v_gene: TRBV6-1; j_gene: TRBJ2-2
CDR3aa: CASRPGQGVYEQYF; CDR3nt: TGTGCCAGCAGACCGGGACAGGGGGTGTACGAGCAGTACTTC; abundance: .; d_gene: TRBD1; v_gene: TRBV6-5; j_gene: TRBJ2-7
CDR3aa: CASSQASGNTIYF; CDR3nt: TGTGCCAGCAGCCAAGCCTCTGGAAACACCATATATTTT; abundance: .; d_gene: .; v_gene: TRBV5-6; j_gene: TRBJ1-3
CDR3aa: CASSPGPPFGNTIYF; CDR3nt: TGTGCCAGTAGTCCGGGGCCCCCATTTGGAAACACCATATATTTT; abundance: .; d_gene: .; v_gene: TRBV19; j_gene: TRBJ1-3
CDR3aa: CASSQQPQGANYGYTF; CDR3nt: TGTGCCAGCAGCCAACAGCCCCAAGGGGCTAACTATGGCTACACCTTC; abundance: .; d_gene: .; v_gene: TRBV4-2; j_gene: TRBJ1-2
CDR3aa: CASSHGKGNPGNTIYF; CDR3nt: TGTGCCAGCAGCCACGGTAAAGGGAATCCTGGAAACACCATATATTTT; abundance: once; d_gene: .; v_gene: TRBV11-2; j_gene: TRBJ1-3
CDR3aa: CASSGDTWNQPQHF; CDR3nt: TGTGCCAGCAGTGGGGATACTTGGAATCAGCCCCAGCATTTT; abundance: .; d_gene: .; v_gene: TRBV6-1; j_gene: TRBJ1-5
CDR3aa: CASTLAPNTEAFF; CDR3nt: TGTGCCAGCACCCTGGCCCCGAACACTGAAGCTTTCTTT; abundance: .; d_gene: .; v_gene: TRBV7-3; j_gene: TRBJ1-1
CDR3aa: CASSLSGAEETQYF; CDR3nt: TGTGCCAGCAGTTTATCAGGCGCCGAGGAGACCCAGTACTTC; abundance: .; d_gene: .; v_gene: TRBV27; j_gene: TRBJ2-5
CDR3aa: CASSLAGTISGVFF; CDR3nt: TGTGCCAGCAGCTTAGCTGGGACCATCTCGGGGGTGTTTTTT; abundance: .; d_gene: .; v_gene: TRBV7-2; j_gene: TRBJ2-2
CDR3aa: CASIEGGKLFF; CDR3nt: TGTGCCAGCATCGAAGGCGGAAAACTGTTTTTT; abundance: .; d_gene: .; v_gene: TRBV25-1; j_gene: TRBJ1-4
CDR3aa: CASSFTGNSYNEQFF; CDR3nt: TGTGCCAGCAGTTTTACAGGGAATTCCTACAATGAGCAGTTCTTC; abundance: .; d_gene: .; v_gene: TRBV27; j_gene: TRBJ2-1
CDR3aa: CASSLRDRSYEQYF; CDR3nt: TGTGCCAGCAGCTTGAGGGACAGATCCTACGAGCAGTACTTC; abundance: .; d_gene: TRBD1; v_gene: TRBV5-4; j_gene: TRBJ2-7
CDR3aa: CASGPQDNEQFF; CDR3nt: TGTGCTAGTGGCCCCCAGGACAATGAGCAGTTCTTC; abundance: .; d_gene: .; v_gene: TRBV12-5; j_gene: TRBJ2-1
CDR3aa: CASSLPGQGQSDEQFF; CDR3nt: TGCGCCAGCAGCCTCCCCGGACAGGGTCAATCTGATGAGCAGTTCTTC; abundance: .; d_gene: TRBD1; v_gene: TRBV5-1; j_gene: TRBJ2-1
CDR3aa: CAWSAGGYNQPQHF; CDR3nt: TGTGCCTGGAGTGCCGGGGGATACAATCAGCCCCAGCATTTT; abundance: .; d_gene: .; v_gene: TRBV30; j_gene: TRBJ1-5
CDR3aa: CASSQYQGDYEQYF; CDR3nt: TGCGCCAGCAGCCAATACCAAGGAGATTACGAGCAGTACTTC; abundance: .; d_gene: .; v_gene: TRBV4-1; j_gene: TRBJ2-7
CDR3aa: CVYHVGGEGDTQYF; CDR3nt: TGTGTCTACCACGTGGGAGGAGAAGGAGATACGCAGTATTTT; abundance: .; d_gene: .; v_gene: TRBV9; j_gene: TRBJ2-3
CDR3aa: CASSPGTSTGELFF; CDR3nt: TGTGCCAGCAGCCCCGGGACTAGTACCGGGGAGCTGTTTTTT; abundance: .; d_gene: TRBD2; v_gene: TRBV7-9; j_gene: TRBJ2-2
CDR3aa: CASSQTQGVYTEQFF; CDR3nt: TGCGCCAGCAGCCAGACCCAGGGCGTCTATACTGAGCAGTTCTTC; abundance: .; d_gene: .; v_gene: TRBV5-1; j_gene: TRBJ2-1
CDR3aa: CSVGKGADTQYF; CDR3nt: TGCAGCGTTGGGAAGGGGGCAGATACGCAGTATTTT; abundance: .; d_gene: .; v_gene: TRBV29-1; j_gene: TRBJ2-3
CDR3aa: CASSPLFNYGYTF; CDR3nt: TGTGCCAGCAGTCCCTTATTTAACTATGGCTACACCTTC; abundance: .; d_gene: .; v_gene: TRBV6-1; j_gene: TRBJ1-2
CDR3aa: CASGIPSGTGNTEAFF; CDR3nt: TGTGCCAGCGGCATTCCTTCCGGGACAGGGAACACTGAAGCTTTCTTT; abundance: .; d_gene: TRBD1; v_gene: TRBV28; j_gene: TRBJ1-1
CDR3aa: CASSLPYEQYF; CDR3nt: TGTGCCAGCAGCTTACCGTACGAGCAGTACTTC; abundance: .; d_gene: .; v_gene: TRBV11-2; j_gene: TRBJ2-7